These 20 T cell receptor beta chains originate from one sample sequenced in a study of immune evolution from preneoplasia to lung adenocarcinoma. Some clones are missing from TCRdb's copy, which holds only in-frame ones; the method was immunoSEQ multiplex PCR. This table has under 8,500 clones, about four fifths appearing once. Sequenced sample: FFPE invasive lung adenocarcinoma tissue. All receptors come from a person in their fifties with lung adenocarcinoma.

This clone was observed a few times. The chain has TRBV29-1 and TRBJ1-1, with a possible D match to TRBD1 (5 bases). This CDR3 is built from 13 residues. Germline V gene data show CDR1 as SQVTM and CDR2 as ANQGSEA. Trimming shortened V by 4 bases and J by 5 bases, and 14 bases separated the two germline ends. CDR3 in DNA: TGCAGCGTTGTGGTCAGGGTGGAGACTGAAGCTTTCTTT. Translated: CSVVVRVETEAFF. The complete variable domain, with remaining parts taken from reference TRBV29-1 and TRBJ1-1, reads SAVISQKPSRDICQRGTSLTIQCQVDSQVTMMFWYRQQPGQSLTLIATANQGSEATYESGFVIDKFPISRPNLTFSTLTVSNMSPEDSSIYLCSVVVRVETEAFFGQGTRLTVV.

The chain recombines TRBV4-1 with TRBJ2-5; D remains unclear. The DNA matches TRBJ2-7 better at its end, which makes the J call doubtful. The CDR3 totals 14 residues. Germline V lookup: CDR1 MGHRA, CDR2 YSYEKL. The CDR3: CASSQVASTYEQYF. Here the CDR3 DNA reads TGCGCCAGCAGCCAAGTGGCTAGTACCTACGAGCAGTACTTC.

This clone is a singleton in its sample. At one end the junction does not follow the germline gene, possibly because of a read error. The rearrangement joins TRBV28 to TRBJ1-3; tentatively, D is TRBD1 (6 bases). The CDR3 length is 14 residues. The germline V gene has CDR1 MDHEN and CDR2 SYDVKM. The DNA of the CDR3 is TGTGCCAGCAGTTTACTGGACAGTGGAAGCACCATATATTTT. As protein: CASSLLDSGSTIYF.

CDR3 bases: TGTGCCAGCAGCGCCGTGACAGCTACATATGGCTACACCTTC. This sequence encodes CASSAVTATYGYTF. The V gene is TRBV7-2, the J gene TRBJ1-2; D may be TRBD1 (5 bases). Germline CDR1 is SGHTA and CDR2 is FQGNSA. The CDR3 has 14 amino acids. V lost 5 bases, J lost 5 bases, and 15 bases lay in between.

The CDR3 DNA is TGTGCCAGCAGTCCTGGGACAGGCCCCTACGAGCAGTACTTC. It translates to CASSPGTGPYEQYF. This chain links TRBV6-1 with TRBJ2-7, with TRBD1 matching 8 bases. CDR1 is MNHNS and CDR2 is SASEGT in the germline V gene. V was pared by 5 bases and J by 2 bases, with 5 bases of the junction left unmatched. This CDR3 has 14 amino acids.

The genes are TRBV10-3 and TRBJ1-1; TRBD1 might be the D (6 bases). Trimming cost V 6 bases and J 1 base, with 6 bases left between them. The length of the CDR3 is 12 residues. Germline CDR1 and CDR2: ENHRY and SYGVKD. CDR3 amino acids: CAIRQGNTEAFF. CDR3 DNA: TGTGCCATCAGACAGGGGAACACTGAAGCTTTCTTT.

The chain combines TRBV5-6 with TRBJ1-2; TRBD1 is a possible D gene (5 bases). This CDR3 contains 14 residues. With 5 bases removed from V and 5 bases from J, the gap between germline ends came to 16 bases. The germline CDR1 and CDR2 sequences are SGHDT and YYEEEE. The CDR3 loop reads CASRAQGRNYGYTF. In DNA, the CDR3 is TGTGCCAGCAGAGCCCAGGGACGGAATTATGGCTACACCTTC.

The chain uses TRBV28 and TRBJ1-2; D ambiguous. The V gene's germline CDR1 is MDHEN and CDR2 SYDVKM. V was trimmed by 4 bases and J by 0 bases, leaving 15 bases between them. The CDR3 is made up of 16 amino acids. The CDR3, as DNA: TGTGCCAGCAGTTCGCACCAGGTTTTAGCTAACTATGGCTACACCTTC. Translation gives CASSSHQVLANYGYTF.

Note on this clone: Relative to the germline gene, one junction end is altered; a read error may explain this. The gene calls are TRBV6-4 and TRBJ1-2; 7 nucleotides align to TRBD1. CDR1 and CDR2 from the germline V gene are MRHNA and SNTAGT. The CDR3 is 15 amino acids. DNA of the CDR3: TGTGCCAGCAGTGACTCACAAGGGGACAGCAGGATCTTGGCCTTC. The encoded protein is CASSDSQGDSRILAF.

The chain carries TRBV18 and TRBJ2-5; D is ambiguous. Trimming left V 3 bases short and J 2 bases short, with 1 base between. Germline V gene sequence: CDR1 KGHSH, CDR2 LQKENI. The CDR3 has 11 amino acids. CDR3 in amino acids: CASSPQETQYF. The CDR3 DNA is TGTGCCAGCTCACCTCAAGAGACCCAGTACTTC. Supplemented by reference TRBV18 and TRBJ2-5, the full variable domain reads NAGVMQNPRHLVRRRGQEARLRCSPMKGHSHVYWYRQLPEEGLKFMVYLQKENIIDESGMPKERFSAEFPKEGPSILRIQQVVRGDSAAYFCASSPQETQYFGPGTRLLVL.

This rearrangement joins TRBV27 to TRBJ1-1; TRBD1 is a possible D gene (6 bases). CDR3 length: 16 amino acids. V lost 0 bases to trimming and J lost 3 bases, with 14 bases between them. Germline values: CDR1 MNHEY, CDR2 SMNVEV (reference sequence). The DNA of the CDR3 is TGTGCCAGCAGTTTATCGAGGGGGTCCTCCTACACTGAAGCTTTCTTT. As protein: CASSLSRGSSYTEAFF.

This chain links TRBV30 with TRBJ2-2, with D hard to call. Trimming pared 4 bases from V and 0 bases from J, leaving 6 bases between. This CDR3 has 13 amino acids. CDR1 and CDR2 (germline): GTSNPN, SVGIG (reference sequence). The CDR3 is CAWNSPNTGELFF. CDR3 nucleotide sequence: TGTGCCTGGAACTCACCGAACACCGGGGAGCTGTTTTTT.

V and J are TRBV18 and TRBJ1-2; maybe TRBD1 (5 bases). In germline, CDR1 is KGHSH, CDR2 LQKENI. Trimming took off 2 bases at V and 6 bases at J, with 25 bases between the two ends. There are 18 residues in the CDR3. The CDR3 here is CASSPIKPRPGSIDGYTF. The CDR3 coding sequence is TGTGCCAGCTCACCAATAAAACCCCGACCAGGGTCTATCGATGGCTACACCTTC.

The V call is TRBV4-1, the J call TRBJ2-7, with a weak D call TRBD1 (6 bases). V was cut by 1 base and J by 2 bases, with 12 bases left in between. The CDR3 has 15 residues. Germline V CDR1 and CDR2: MGHRA, YSYEKL. In DNA form, the CDR3 reads TGCGCCAGCAGCCAAGGGGACAAGGGCCCCTACGAGCAGTACTTC. It translates to CASSQGDKGPYEQYF.

The rearrangement links TRBV2 to TRBJ2-1; 8 bases match TRBD1. The junction had 5 bases not matched to a gene; V was cut back by 4 bases and J by 6 bases. Germline assignment: CDR1 SNHLY and CDR2 FYNNEI. The CDR3 extends over 14 amino acids. The CDR3: CASSAFTGGNEQFF. The DNA of the CDR3 is TGTGCCAGCAGTGCTTTCACAGGGGGCAATGAGCAGTTCTTC.

The rearrangement links TRBV7-9 to TRBJ2-2; unclear D gene. The germline V and J ends were trimmed by 1 base and 2 bases, with 5 bases remaining between them. The CDR3 loop spans 14 amino acids. In germline, CDR1 is SEHNR, CDR2 FQNEAQ (reference sequence). The CDR3 here is CASSLGANTGELFF. The CDR3 nucleotides read TGTGCCAGCAGCTTAGGAGCCAACACCGGGGAGCTGTTTTTT.

The rearrangement uses TRBV2 and TRBJ2-7; D is unclear. The germline gives CDR1 SNHLY, CDR2 FYNNEI. The CDR3 loop spans 12 amino acids. Trimming removed 5 bases from V and 4 bases from J, with 9 bases in between. This CDR3 reads CASSSRRYEQYF. The CDR3 nucleotides read TGTGCCAGCAGTTCCCGACGGTACGAGCAGTACTTC.

V usage is TRBV4-1 and J usage is TRBJ2-1, with D perhaps TRBD1 or TRBD2 (5 bases each). The germline gives CDR1 MGHRA, CDR2 YSYEKL. The CDR3 extends over 13 amino acids. The V end lost 0 bases, the J end lost 7 bases, and 7 bases lay between the germline ends. DNA for the CDR3: TGCGCCAGCAGCCAAGAAGGGGAGAATGAGCAGTTCTTC. It translates to CASSQEGENEQFF.

This rearrangement joins TRBV28 to TRBJ1-2, with D possibly matching TRBD1 (6 bases). Germline-derived CDR1 and CDR2 are MDHEN and SYDVKM. V was cut by 3 bases and J by 3 bases, with 8 bases left in between. The CDR3 is 13 amino acids. The CDR3 DNA is TGTGCCAGCAGTTTGGGGACACACTATGGCTACACCTTC. As protein: CASSLGTHYGYTF.

This chain connects TRBV5-4 to TRBJ2-3; D call uncertain. Per germline, CDR1 SGHNT and CDR2 YYREEE (reference sequence). The CDR3 sequence is 15 residues long. V was cut by 0 bases and J by 1 base, with 9 bases left in between. Here the CDR3 reads CASSLALQGTDTQYF. The DNA of the CDR3 is TGTGCCAGCAGCTTGGCCCTCCAGGGCACAGATACGCAGTATTTT.